The source of this T cell receptor beta chain is a study of control samples from healthy donors and cancer patients. The assay was immunoSEQ multiplex PCR, and TCRdb's table has in-frame clones only and misses some. This sample yields 35,000 to 45,000 clones, of which less than 95% are seen a single time; roughly 22% belongs to the top ten. J lost 3 bases, V lost 6 bases, and 10 bases had no gene match. CDR3 size: 16 residues. The germline V gene has CDR1 LGHNT and CDR2 FRNRAP. The sequencing input was PBMCs. The chain has TRBV12-5 and TRBJ2-2; 7 nucleotides agree with TRBD1. This sequence originates from a middle-aged woman with head and neck cancer. The CDR3 sequence: CASGPDPGQYTGELFF. As DNA, the CDR3 is TGTGCTAGTGGGCCGGACCCGGGACAGTACACCGGGGAGCTGTTTTTT.